This is a list of T cell receptor beta chains from one sample in a study of blood T cell repertoires in COVID-19. Using immunoSEQ multiplex PCR, the repertoire was profiled, and TCRdb retains in-frame clones only, with some absent. Of approximately 240,000 clones in the sample, around 84% were seen once. Source material: peripheral blood. The receptors stem from a woman aged 55-75 years who had recovered from COVID-19. The CDR3 runs from the conserved cysteine through the conserved F or W. The order of the fields is D gene, J gene, V gene, CDR3 DNA, CDR3 protein. D genes are given only for firm matches.

D: TRBD2; J: TRBJ2-2; V: TRBV5-8; DNA: TGTGCCAGCAGCGAGGGACTAGCGGGGGGGCCCACCGGGGAGCTGTTTTTT; CDR3: CASSEGLAGGPTGELFF
D: TRBD1; J: TRBJ2-7; V: TRBV9; DNA: TGTGCCAGCAGCGTGACAGGGGGCTCCTACGAGCAGTACTTC; CDR3: CASSVTGGSYEQYF
D: TRBD1; J: TRBJ2-7; V: TRBV10-3; DNA: TGTGCCATCAGGGACGGGACAGACTACGAGCAGTACTTC; CDR3: CAIRDGTDYEQYF
D: .; J: TRBJ2-5; V: TRBV29-1; DNA: TGCAGCGTGGCGAGGTTAGCCCAAGAGACCCAGTACTTC; CDR3: CSVARLAQETQYF
D: .; J: TRBJ1-4; V: TRBV3-1/TRBV3-2; DNA: TGTGCCAGCAGCCAAACAGGGTCGCCTAATGAAAAACTGTTTTTT; CDR3: CASSQTGSPNEKLFF
D: .; J: TRBJ2-5; V: TRBV7-2; DNA: TGTGCCAGCAGCTCGTCCTTCGAGGGGGCCCAGTACTTC; CDR3: CASSSSFEGAQYF
D: .; J: TRBJ1-2; V: TRBV27; DNA: TGTGCCAGCAGTTTACTATCTTCGGTTCAATATGGCTACACCTTC; CDR3: CASSLLSSVQYGYTF
D: .; J: TRBJ2-3; V: TRBV7-6; DNA: TGTGCCAGCAGCCCAAACCGGGATACGCAGTATTTT; CDR3: CASSPNRDTQYF
D: TRBD1; J: TRBJ2-5; V: TRBV7-9; DNA: TGTGCCAGCAGCGTCCAGGGGGCCGTATCGACCCAGTACTTC; CDR3: CASSVQGAVSTQYF
D: TRBD1; J: TRBJ2-1; V: TRBV19; DNA: TGTGCCAGTAGTAAAAACCGGGACAGGGCCGATGAGCAGTTCTTC; CDR3: CASSKNRDRADEQFF
D: TRBD1; J: TRBJ2-2; V: TRBV30; DNA: TGTGCCTGGAATCCGGGACAGGGAAACACCGGGGAGCTGTTTTTT; CDR3: CAWNPGQGNTGELFF
D: .; J: TRBJ1-1; V: TRBV29-1; DNA: TGCAGCGTTGCCCCAGGGAGGTACACTGAAGCTTTCTTT; CDR3: CSVAPGRYTEAFF
D: .; J: TRBJ2-5; V: TRBV5-4; DNA: TGTGCCAGCAGTCTAGACAGCCAAGAGACCCAGTACTTC; CDR3: CASSLDSQETQYF
D: TRBD2; J: TRBJ2-3; V: TRBV4-2; DNA: TGTGCCAGCAGCCAGGGGACTAGCGGGGGACCTGGAGATACGCAGTATTTT; CDR3: CASSQGTSGGPGDTQYF
D: TRBD2; J: TRBJ2-2; V: TRBV7-7; DNA: TGTGCTAGCAGCTTCACTAGCGGGGTCGCGAACACCGGGGAGCTGTTTTTT; CDR3: CASSFTSGVANTGELFF